What follows is one T cell receptor beta chain and its context. Those enrolled, adults aged roughly 18 to 100 years, came from about two dozen US areas. Recovered participants had two consecutive negative NP/OP PCR tests, healthcare professional clearance, or symptom resolution. The source of the sample is a study of blood T cell repertoires in COVID-19. Germline V gene lookup returns CDR1 LNHDA and CDR2 SQIVND (reference sequence). Trimming left V 0 bases short and J 8 bases short, with 7 bases between. The length of the CDR3 is 13 residues. In the original analysis: Nucleated cell counts were estimated from reference gene primer amplification. Some clones are missing from TCRdb's copy, which holds only in-frame ones; the method was immunoSEQ multiplex PCR. V and J calls and clone size are given by that table; D and trimming were obtained from the DNA. The table includes around 130,000 clones, about 88% detected once.

The chain recombines TRBV19 with TRBJ1-4, with D hard to call. The TCR was taken from a woman between 50 and 59 years old who had recovered from COVID-19. Sample: PBMCs or T cells enriched from blood (not recorded which). In DNA form, the CDR3 reads TGTGCCAGTAGTATAGATTCCAGAGAAAAACTGTTTTTT. Protein product: CASSIDSREKLFF.